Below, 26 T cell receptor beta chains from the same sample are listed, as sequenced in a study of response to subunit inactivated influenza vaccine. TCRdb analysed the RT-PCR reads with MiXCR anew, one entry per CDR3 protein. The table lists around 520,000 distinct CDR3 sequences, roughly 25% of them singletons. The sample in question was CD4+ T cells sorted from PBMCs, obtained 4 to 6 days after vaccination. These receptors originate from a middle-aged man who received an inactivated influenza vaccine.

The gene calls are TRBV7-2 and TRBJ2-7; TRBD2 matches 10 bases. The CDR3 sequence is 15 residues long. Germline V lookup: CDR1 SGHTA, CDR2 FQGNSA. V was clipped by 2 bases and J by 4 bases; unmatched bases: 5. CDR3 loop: CASSLKAGGPYEQYF. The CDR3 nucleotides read TGTGCCAGCAGCTTAAAAGCGGGAGGGCCGTACGAGCAGTACTTC.

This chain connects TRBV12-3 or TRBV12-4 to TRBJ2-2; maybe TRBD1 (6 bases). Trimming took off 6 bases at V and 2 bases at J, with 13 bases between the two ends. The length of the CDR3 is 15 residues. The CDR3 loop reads CASRPLGQNTGELFF. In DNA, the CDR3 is TGTGCCAGCAGGCCCCTGGGACAAAACACCGGGGAGCTGTTTTTT.

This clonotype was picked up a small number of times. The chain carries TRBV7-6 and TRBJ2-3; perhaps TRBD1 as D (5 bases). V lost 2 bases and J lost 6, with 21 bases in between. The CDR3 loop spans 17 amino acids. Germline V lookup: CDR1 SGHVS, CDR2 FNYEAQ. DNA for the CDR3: TGTGCCAGCAGCTTAACCCTTACGACAGTTTGGTCGGATACGCAGTATTTT. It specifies CASSLTLTTVWSDTQYF.

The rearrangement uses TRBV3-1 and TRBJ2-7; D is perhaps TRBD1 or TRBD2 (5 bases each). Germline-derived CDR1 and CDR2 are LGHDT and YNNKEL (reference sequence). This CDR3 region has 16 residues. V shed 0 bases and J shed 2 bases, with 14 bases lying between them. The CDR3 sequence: CASSQDYGGSTYEQYF. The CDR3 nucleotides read TGTGCCAGCAGCCAAGATTATGGGGGATCCACCTACGAGCAGTACTTC.

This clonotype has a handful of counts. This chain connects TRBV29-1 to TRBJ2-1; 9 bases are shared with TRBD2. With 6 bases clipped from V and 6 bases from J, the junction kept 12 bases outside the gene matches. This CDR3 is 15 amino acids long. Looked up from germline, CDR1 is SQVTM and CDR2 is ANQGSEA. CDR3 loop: CSVPRGTSSANEQFF. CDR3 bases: TGCAGCGTCCCCAGAGGGACTAGCTCGGCCAATGAGCAGTTCTTC.

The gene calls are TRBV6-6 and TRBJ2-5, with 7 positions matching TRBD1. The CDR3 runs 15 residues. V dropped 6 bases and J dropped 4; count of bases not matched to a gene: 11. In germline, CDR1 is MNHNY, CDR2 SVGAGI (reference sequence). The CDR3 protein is CASSGDRVGRETQYF. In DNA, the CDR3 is TGTGCCAGCAGCGGAGACAGGGTCGGTCGAGAGACCCAGTACTTC.

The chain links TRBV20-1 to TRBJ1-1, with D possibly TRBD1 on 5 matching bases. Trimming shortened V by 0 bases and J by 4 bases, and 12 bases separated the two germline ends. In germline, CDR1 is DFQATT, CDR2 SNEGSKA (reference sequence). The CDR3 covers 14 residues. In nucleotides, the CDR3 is TGCAGTGCTAGAGACCCAGGGATTCGCACTGAAGCTTTCTTT. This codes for CSARDPGIRTEAFF.

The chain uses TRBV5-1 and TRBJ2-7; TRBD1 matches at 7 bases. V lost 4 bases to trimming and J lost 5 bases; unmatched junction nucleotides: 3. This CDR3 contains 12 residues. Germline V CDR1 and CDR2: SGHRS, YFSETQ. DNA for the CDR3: TGCGCCAGCAGCGAAACAGGGGACGAGCAGTACTTC. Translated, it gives CASSETGDEQYF.

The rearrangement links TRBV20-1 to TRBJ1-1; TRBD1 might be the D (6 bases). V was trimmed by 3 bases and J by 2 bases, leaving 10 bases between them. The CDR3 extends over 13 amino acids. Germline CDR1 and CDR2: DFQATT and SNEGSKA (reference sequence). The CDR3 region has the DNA TGCAGTGCTAGGCCCGGGGGCAACACTGAAGCTTTCTTT. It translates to CSARPGGNTEAFF.

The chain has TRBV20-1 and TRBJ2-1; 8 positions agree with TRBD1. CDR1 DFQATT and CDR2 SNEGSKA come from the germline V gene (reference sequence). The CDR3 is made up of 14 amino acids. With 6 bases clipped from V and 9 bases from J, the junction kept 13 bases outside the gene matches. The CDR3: CSAAAGTGRGEQFF. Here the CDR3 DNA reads TGCAGTGCCGCCGCCGGGACAGGACGCGGTGAGCAGTTCTTC.

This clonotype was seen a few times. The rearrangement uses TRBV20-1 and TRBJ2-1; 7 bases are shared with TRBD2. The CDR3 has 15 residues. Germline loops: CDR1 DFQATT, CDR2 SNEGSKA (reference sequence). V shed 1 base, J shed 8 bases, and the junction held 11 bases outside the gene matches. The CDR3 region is CSARGSSGSVDEQFF. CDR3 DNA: TGCAGTGCTAGAGGGTCTAGCGGATCCGTCGATGAGCAGTTCTTC.

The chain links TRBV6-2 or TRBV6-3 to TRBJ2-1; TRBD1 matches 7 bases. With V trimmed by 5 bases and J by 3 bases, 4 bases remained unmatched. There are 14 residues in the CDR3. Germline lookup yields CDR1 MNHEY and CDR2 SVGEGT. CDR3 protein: CASSTGTVYNEQFF. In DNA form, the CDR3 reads TGTGCCAGCAGTACCGGGACAGTCTACAATGAGCAGTTCTTC.

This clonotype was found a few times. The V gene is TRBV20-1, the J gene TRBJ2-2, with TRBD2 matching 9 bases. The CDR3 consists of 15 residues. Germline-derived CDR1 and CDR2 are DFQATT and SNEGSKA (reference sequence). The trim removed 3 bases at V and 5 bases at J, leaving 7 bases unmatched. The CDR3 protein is CSASRGGAVTGELFF. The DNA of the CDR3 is TGCAGTGCTAGTCGCGGGGGGGCCGTTACCGGGGAGCTGTTTTTT.

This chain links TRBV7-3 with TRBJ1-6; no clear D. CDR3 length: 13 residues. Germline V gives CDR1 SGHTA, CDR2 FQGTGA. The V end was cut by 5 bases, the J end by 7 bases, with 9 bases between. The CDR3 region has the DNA TGTGCCAGCAGCGACTTGCCCAATTCACCCCTCCACTTT. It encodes CASSDLPNSPLHF.

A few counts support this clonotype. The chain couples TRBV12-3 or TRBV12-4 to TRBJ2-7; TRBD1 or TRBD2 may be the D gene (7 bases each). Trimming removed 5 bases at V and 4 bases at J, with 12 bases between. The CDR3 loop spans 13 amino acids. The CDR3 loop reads CASSPGGEYEQYF. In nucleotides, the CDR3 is TGTGCCAGCAGTCCAGGGGGGGAATACGAGCAGTACTTC.

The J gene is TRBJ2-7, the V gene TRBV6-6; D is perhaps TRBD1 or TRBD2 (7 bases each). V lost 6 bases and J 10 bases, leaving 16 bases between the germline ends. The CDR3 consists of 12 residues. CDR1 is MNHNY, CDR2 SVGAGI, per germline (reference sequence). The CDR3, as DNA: TGTGCCAGCAGCTCCCAGGGGGGGGCTCAGTACTTC. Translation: CASSSQGGAQYF.

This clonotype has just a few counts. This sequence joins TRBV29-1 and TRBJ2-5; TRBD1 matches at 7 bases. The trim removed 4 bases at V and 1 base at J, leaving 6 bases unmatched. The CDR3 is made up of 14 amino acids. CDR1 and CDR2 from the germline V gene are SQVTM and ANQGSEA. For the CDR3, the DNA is TGCAGCGTTGTGGGACAGACCGCCCAAGAGACCCAGTACTTC. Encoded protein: CSVVGQTAQETQYF.

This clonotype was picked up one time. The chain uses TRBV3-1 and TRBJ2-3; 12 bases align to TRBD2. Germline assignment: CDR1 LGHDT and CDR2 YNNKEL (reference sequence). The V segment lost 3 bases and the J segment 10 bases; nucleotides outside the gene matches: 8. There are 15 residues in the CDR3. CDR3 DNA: TGTGCCAGCAGCCAGACTAGCGGGAGTTCGCTGGCGCAGTATTTT. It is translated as CASSQTSGSSLAQYF.

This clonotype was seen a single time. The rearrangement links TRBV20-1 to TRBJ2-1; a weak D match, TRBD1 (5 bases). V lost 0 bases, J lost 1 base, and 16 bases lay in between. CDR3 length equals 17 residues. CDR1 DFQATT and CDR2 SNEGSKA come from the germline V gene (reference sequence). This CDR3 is CSARDRTGQPSYNEQFF. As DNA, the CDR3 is TGCAGTGCTAGAGATCGTACAGGCCAACCATCCTACAATGAGCAGTTCTTC.

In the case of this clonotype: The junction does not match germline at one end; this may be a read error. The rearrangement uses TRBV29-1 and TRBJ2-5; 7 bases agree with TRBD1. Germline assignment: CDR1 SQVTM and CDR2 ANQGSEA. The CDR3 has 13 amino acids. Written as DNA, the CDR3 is TGCAGCGTTGGGGGGACAGCCGTTGAGATCCAGTACTTC. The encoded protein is CSVGGTAVEIQYF.

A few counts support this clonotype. Written as DNA, the CDR3 is TGTGCCAGCAGCTTCATGACTAGCGGGGGGCAAGAGACCCAGTACTTC. Encoded protein: CASSFMTSGGQETQYF. The rearrangement joins TRBV7-8 to TRBJ2-5; 13 nucleotides line up with TRBD2. CDR1 SGHVS and CDR2 FQNEAQ come from the germline V gene. V was pared by 3 bases and J by 2 bases, with 3 bases of the junction left unmatched. The CDR3 length is 16 residues. The full variable domain, with the rest looked up from reference TRBV7-8 and TRBJ2-5, is GAGVSQSPRYKVAKRGQDVALRCDPISGHVSLFWYQQALGQGPEFLTYFQNEAQLDKSGLPSDRFFAERPEGSVSTLKIQRTQQEDSAVYLCASSFMTSGGQETQYFGPGTRLLVL.

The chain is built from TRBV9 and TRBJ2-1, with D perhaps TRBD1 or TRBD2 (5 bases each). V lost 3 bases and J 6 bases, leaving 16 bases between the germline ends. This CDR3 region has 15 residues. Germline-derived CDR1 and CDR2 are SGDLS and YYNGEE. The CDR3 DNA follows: TGTGCCAGCAGCGCAGTGGGACCCTTCACCAATGAGCAGTTCTTC. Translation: CASSAVGPFTNEQFF.

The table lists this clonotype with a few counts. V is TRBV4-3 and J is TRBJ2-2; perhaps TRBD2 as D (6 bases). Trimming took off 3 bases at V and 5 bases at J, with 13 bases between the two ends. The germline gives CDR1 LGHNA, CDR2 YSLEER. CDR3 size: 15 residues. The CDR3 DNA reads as TGCGCCAGCAGCCAGTTTAGGGGAGGAACCGGGGAGCTGTTTTTT. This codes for CASSQFRGGTGELFF.

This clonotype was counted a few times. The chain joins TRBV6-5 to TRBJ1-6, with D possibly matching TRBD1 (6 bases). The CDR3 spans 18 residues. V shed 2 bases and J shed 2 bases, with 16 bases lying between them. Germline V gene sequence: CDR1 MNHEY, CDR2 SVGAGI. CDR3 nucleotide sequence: TGTGCCAGCAGTTACGGGGGTCAGGGGAGCGCCTATAATTCACCCCTCCACTTT. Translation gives CASSYGGQGSAYNSPLHF.

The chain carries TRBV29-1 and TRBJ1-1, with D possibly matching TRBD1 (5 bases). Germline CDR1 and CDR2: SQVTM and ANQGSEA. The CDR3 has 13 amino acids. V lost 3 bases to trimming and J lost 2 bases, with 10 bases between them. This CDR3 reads CSVESQGNTEAFF. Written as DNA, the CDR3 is TGCAGCGTTGAGAGTCAGGGAAACACTGAAGCTTTCTTT.

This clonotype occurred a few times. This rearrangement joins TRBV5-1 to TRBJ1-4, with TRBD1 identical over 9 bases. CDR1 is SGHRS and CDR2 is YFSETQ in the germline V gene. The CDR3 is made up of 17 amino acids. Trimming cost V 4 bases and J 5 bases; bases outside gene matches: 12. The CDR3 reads CASSPIGAGTGNEKLFF. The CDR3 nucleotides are TGCGCCAGCAGCCCGATCGGAGCGGGGACAGGGAATGAAAAACTGTTTTTT.